This T cell receptor (beta chain) was recovered during a study of T-cell reconstitution after alpha-beta-depleted transplantation in children. Preparation of the TCRbeta library was carried out with unique molecular identifiers. TCRdb analysed the PCR reads with MiXCR anew, one entry per CDR3 protein. The data contain some 520,000 distinct CDR3 sequences, less than 35% of them seen just once; the ten biggest clones take up under 3%. The source is a human donor who donated a stem cell graft to a child with aplastic anemia. The starting material was PBMCs from the stem cell graft donor, obtained from the stem cell graft.

The DNA of the CDR3 is TGCAGTGCTTCGGACAGGGGGCTTCGAGGCTACACCTTC. Translated, it gives CSASDRGLRGYTF. The gene calls are TRBV20-1 and TRBJ1-2; 11 nucleotides align to TRBD1. The CDR3 extends over 13 amino acids. Germline-derived CDR1 and CDR2 are DFQATT and SNEGSKA (reference sequence). After removal of 5 bases from V and 8 bases from J, the junction contained 7 bases not matched to a gene.